This T cell receptor beta chain was captured by sequencing in a study of graft-versus-host responses after intestinal transplantation (dated by TCRdb to the early 2020s). For the wider study: The transplants that recipients received were multivisceral, liver-intestinal, or isolated intestinal. Every recipient was given anti-thymocyte globulin induction, followed by 2 to 4 years of maintenance tacrolimus and steroids. After intestinal transplantation, graft-versus-host and host-versus-graft alloreactive T cell clones in the graft, circulation and bone marrow were tracked using bulk TCR-beta CDR3 sequencing. Alloreactive clones were identified by sequencing pre-transplant mixed lymphocyte reaction products and comparing them with unstimulated pre-transplant donor and recipient T cells. A cohort of 20 to 25 intestinal transplant recipients, including one retransplant, was enrolled, and a few patients lacking pretransplant specimens were excluded. Donor T cell macrochimerism was defined as a peak of at least 4% donor T cells among recipient peripheral blood mononuclear cells. Samples from three later patients were sequenced in-house on an Illumina MiSeq with MiXCR processing rather than by the commercial service. The paper as a whole reports these results and caveats: GvH clones were found in recipient bone marrow, and some of the GvH clones appeared earlier in ileal mucosa or blood, which is consistent with an intestinal mucosal origin. In the allografts of patients with donor T cell macrochimerism, GvH to HvG T cell clonal ratios were high. Peak levels of circulating GvH clones were associated with declines in HvG clones early after transplant. Conclusions were limited by the relatively low number and heterogeneity of intestinal transplant patients.

About this clone itself: Its cognate antigen has yet to be identified. No base qualities exist here, and no much larger clone lies one base off it.

V is cut by 2 bases and J by 7 bases, and the space between the germline ends is 12 bases. CDR1 and CDR2, per the germline V gene (reference sequence), are SGHNT and YYREEE. From cysteine to phenylalanine, the CDR3 is 14 amino acids long. CDR3 DNA is the only sequence kept; it has 42 bases, read in frame from the first base. The time point label, read with the paper, signifies: cells obtained before transplantation from donor or recipient. CD3+CD4+ and CD3+CD8+ populations were FACS-sorted from unstimulated pre-transplant donor and recipient cells taken from spleen or lymph nodes. Library method: the immunoSEQ multiplex PCR assay. For most patients, genomic DNA was isolated using the Qiagen DNeasy Blood and Tissue Kit and was shipped frozen to Adaptive Biotechnologies for TCR sequencing. Adaptive Biotechnologies carried out high-throughput TCR-beta CDR3 sequencing of genomic DNA for most patients. In the original analysis: TCR sequencing data were retrieved from Adaptive's ImmunoSEQ software for some 19 patients, whereas three other patients were processed with MiXCR and VDJtools. To correct CD4 versus CD8 sorting errors, any sequence found in both subsets at a frequency ratio below 5:1 was removed. Because the origin of CDR3 nucleotide sequences shared between donor and recipient could not be assigned, those sequences were removed. To count as alloreactive, a clone needed at least 2-fold expansion over unstimulated cells and a minimum CFSE-low frequency of 0.002% (template counts) or 0.001% (read counts). A clone was considered mappable if detected in the sequenced pre-transplant spleen, lymph node, or MLR CFSE-low populations of the donor or recipient. The cumulative frequency of alloreactive clones was calculated as a percentage of all sequences, weighted by copy number. TCRdb obtained this table from immuneACCESS and retained in-frame rearrangements with V and J assigned. These tables miss some clones; where compared with another copy, unresolved V genes account for less than half of the shortfall, and the remainder is unexplained. V and J calls and clone size follow that table, whereas D and trimming were derived from the DNA. This sample is represented by some 39,000 clones; roughly 95% of them were singletons. The top ten clones comprise more than 0.45% of the sample.

The clonotype was recovered from a human donor who was the organ donor for an intestinal transplant. This specimen consisted of unstimulated CD8+ T cells sorted from spleen or lymph node cells, obtained before transplant. The sequence links TRBV5-4 to TRBJ1-4; TRBD1 is perhaps the D gene, given 5 matching bases. CDR3 sequence: CASSFWGSSEKLFF. The DNA sequence reads TGTGCCAGCAGCTTTTGGGGGAGTAGTGAAAAACTGTTTTTT.